The following is a T cell receptor (beta chain) sequence with its context. The antigen is not known. This sample is part of a study of beta chain features in type 1 diabetes. Study-level results: Shortening of TCRB CDR3s, moderate but significant, appeared in all four CD4+ subsets of Type 1 diabetes patients.

cDNA synthesis used the whole RNA isolate, giving expressed TCRB sequences. This table comes from immunoSEQ multiplex PCR, and its TCRdb copy is limited to in-frame clones, with some not included. The table shows hundreds of thousands of clones, with around 15% occurring only once. CDR1 GTSNPN and CDR2 SVGIG come from the germline V gene (reference sequence). V was pared by 4 bases and J by 4 bases, with 25 bases between. This CDR3 contains 17 residues. The sample taken for sequencing was naive CD4+ T cells from blood. The chain carries TRBV30 and TRBJ1-2; no clear D. This receptor was identified in a man in his late teens or twenties with type 1 diabetes. The CDR3 DNA sequence: TGTGCCTGGAAGTCCCGAGCGCTGGGGAGAGTGGGCTATGGCTACACCTTC. This encodes CAWKSRALGRVGYGYTF.